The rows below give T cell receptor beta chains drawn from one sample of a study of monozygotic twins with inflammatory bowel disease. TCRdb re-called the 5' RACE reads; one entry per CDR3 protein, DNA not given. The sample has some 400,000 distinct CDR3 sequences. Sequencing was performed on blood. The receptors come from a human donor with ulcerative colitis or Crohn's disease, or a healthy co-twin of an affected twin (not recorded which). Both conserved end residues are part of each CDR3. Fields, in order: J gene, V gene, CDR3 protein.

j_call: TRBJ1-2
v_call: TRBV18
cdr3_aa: CASSPQGDGYTF

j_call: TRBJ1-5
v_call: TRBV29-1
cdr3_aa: CSAKQGIDQPQHF

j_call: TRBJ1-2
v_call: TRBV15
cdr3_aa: CATSRGHVSDYTF

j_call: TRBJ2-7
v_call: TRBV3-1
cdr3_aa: CASSRLGGPYEQYF

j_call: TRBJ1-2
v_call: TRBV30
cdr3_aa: CAWSMPGSSTF

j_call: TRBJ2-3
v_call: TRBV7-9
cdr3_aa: CASSGGTSGRFTDTQYF

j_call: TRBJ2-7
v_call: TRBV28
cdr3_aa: CASSPNRQGGYEQYF

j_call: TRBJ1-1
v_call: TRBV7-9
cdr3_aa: CASSPTTEVEAFF

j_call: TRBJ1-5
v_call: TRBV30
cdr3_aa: CAWSPSNQPQHF

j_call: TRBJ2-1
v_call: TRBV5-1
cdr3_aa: CASSLDGGFSYNEQFF

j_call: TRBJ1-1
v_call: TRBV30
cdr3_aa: CAWSRGGGTEAFF

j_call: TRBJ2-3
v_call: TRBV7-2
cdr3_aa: CASSTLTGPDTQYF

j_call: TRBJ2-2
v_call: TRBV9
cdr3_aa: CASRNSLNTGELFF

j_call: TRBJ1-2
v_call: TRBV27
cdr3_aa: CASSPGGGANYGYTF

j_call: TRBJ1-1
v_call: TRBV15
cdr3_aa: CARVGLRHTEAFF

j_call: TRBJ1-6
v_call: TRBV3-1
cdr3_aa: CASSLGQGRSSPLHF

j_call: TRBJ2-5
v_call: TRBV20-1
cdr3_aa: CSARDLAGGGRETQYF

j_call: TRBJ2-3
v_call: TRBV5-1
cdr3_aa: CASSHEGVGYLSTDTQYF

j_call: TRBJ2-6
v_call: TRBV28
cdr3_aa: CASRGTLGANVLTF

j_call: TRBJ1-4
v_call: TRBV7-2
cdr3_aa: CASSSQWGGGEKLFF

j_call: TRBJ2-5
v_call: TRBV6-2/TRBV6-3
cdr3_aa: CASSDPNQETQYF

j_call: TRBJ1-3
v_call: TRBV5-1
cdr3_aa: CASSLGLQGIAGNTIYF

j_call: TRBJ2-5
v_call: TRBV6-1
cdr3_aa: CASSLSWDSWETQYF

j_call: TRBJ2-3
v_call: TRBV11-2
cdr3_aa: CASSSTPLPQYF

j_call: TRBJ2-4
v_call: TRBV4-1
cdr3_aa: CASSPAGLNIQYF

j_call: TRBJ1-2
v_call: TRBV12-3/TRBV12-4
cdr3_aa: CASRVRPRGYTF

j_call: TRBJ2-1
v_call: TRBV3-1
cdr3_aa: CASSRRGATGGIRNEQFF

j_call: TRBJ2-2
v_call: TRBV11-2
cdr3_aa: CASIRQPNTGELFF

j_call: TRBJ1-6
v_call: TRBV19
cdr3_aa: CASSIRDDSPLHF

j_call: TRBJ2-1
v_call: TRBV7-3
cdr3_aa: CASSLTKDQEQFF

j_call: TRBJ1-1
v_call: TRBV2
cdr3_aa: CASGGVRDTEAFF

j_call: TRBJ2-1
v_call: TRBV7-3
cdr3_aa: CASSFHTAGEQFF

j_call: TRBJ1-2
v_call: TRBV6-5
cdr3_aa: CASRTAQGHGYTF

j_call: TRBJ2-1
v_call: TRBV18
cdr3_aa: CASSPPGQPYNEQFF

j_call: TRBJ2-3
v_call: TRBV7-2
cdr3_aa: CASSLANRGTLDPQYF

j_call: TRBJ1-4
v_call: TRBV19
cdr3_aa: CASKDGLTNEKLFF

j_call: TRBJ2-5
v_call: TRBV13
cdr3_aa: CASSLFIAQETQYF

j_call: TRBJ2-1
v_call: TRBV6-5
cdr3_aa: CASISGTSGSFSYNEQFF

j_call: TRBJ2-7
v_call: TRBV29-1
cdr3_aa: CSVEEAEGYEQYF

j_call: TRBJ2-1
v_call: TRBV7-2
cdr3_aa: CASSWDRGLNEQFF

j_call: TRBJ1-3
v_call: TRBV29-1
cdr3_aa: CSVEDRTGGGGNTIYF

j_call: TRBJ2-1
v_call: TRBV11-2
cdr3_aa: CASSWESSYNEQFF

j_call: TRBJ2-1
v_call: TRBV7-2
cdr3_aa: CASSSFPQQFF

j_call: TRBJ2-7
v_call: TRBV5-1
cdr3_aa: CASSPRGATGREQYF

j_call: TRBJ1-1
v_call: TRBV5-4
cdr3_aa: CASSFGDRNTEAFF